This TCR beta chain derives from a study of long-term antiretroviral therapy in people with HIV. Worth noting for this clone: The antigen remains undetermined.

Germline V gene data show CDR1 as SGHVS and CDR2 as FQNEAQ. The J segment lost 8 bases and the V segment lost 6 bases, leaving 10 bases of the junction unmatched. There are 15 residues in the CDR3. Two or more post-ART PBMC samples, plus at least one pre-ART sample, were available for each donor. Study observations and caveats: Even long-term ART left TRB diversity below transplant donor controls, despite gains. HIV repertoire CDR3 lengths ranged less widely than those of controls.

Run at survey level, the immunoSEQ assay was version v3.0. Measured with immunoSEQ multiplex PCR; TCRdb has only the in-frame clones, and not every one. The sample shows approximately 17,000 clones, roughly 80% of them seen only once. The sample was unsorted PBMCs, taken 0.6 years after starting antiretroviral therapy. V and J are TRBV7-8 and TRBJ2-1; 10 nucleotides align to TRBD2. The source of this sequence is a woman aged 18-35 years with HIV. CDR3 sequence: CASSSSAGGYYEQFF. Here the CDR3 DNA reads TGTGCCAGCAGTAGCTCAGCGGGAGGGTATTATGAGCAGTTCTTC.